These 15 T cell receptor beta chains came from one sample sequenced in a study of cytomegalovirus exposure and HLA in healthy donors. The PCR had 60 Vbeta and 13 Jbeta primers. The assay was immunoSEQ multiplex PCR, and TCRdb's table has in-frame clones only and misses some. Its clone listing holds 120,000 to 150,000 clones. Sequenced sample: PBMCs. The source of these receptors is a woman aged 18-29 years in good health and CMV-seronegative.

This chain connects TRBV19 to TRBJ2-1; D possibly corresponds to TRBD1 (6 bases). Trimming took 10 bases from V and 5 from J, leaving 12 bases between them. The CDR3 runs 12 residues. Germline V lookup: CDR1 LNHDA, CDR2 SQIVND (reference sequence). CDR3 sequence reads: CATSQGNNEQFF. The CDR3 nucleotides are TGTGCCACCTCCCAGGGGAACAATGAGCAGTTCTTC.

The CDR3 sequence: CASTTGLAGVRGADTQYF. The CDR3 region has the DNA TGTGCCAGCACTACGGGACTAGCGGGAGTAAGGGGAGCAGATACGCAGTATTTT. The J gene is TRBJ2-3, the V gene TRBV2; TRBD2 matches at 14 bases. This CDR3 contains 18 residues. V was pared by 7 bases and J by 4 bases, with 13 bases of the junction left unmatched. Germline V gene sequence: CDR1 SNHLY, CDR2 FYNNEI. The full variable domain, with the rest looked up from reference TRBV2 and TRBJ2-3, is EPEVTQTPSHQVTQMGQEVILRCVPISNHLYFYWYRQILGQKVEFLVSFYNNEISEKSEIFDDQFSVERPDGSNFTLKIRSTKLEDSAMYFCASTTGLAGVRGADTQYFGPGTRLTVL.

The chain has TRBV21-1 and TRBJ2-7; TRBD2, the D gene given by the table, was not confirmed from the DNA. TRBV21-1 is a pseudogene locus. The CDR3 covers 14 residues. The CDR3 DNA reads as TGTGCCAGCAGCCCTAGGGGAGGCTCCTACGAGCAGTACGTC. This sequence encodes CASSPRGGSYEQYV.

The rearrangement joins TRBV6-1 to TRBJ1-4; D possibly corresponds to TRBD1 (6 bases). Looked up from germline, CDR1 is MNHNS and CDR2 is SASEGT. The CDR3 contains 16 residues. The V gene lost 2 bases and the J gene lost 4 bases, with 14 bases spanning the gap. As DNA, the CDR3 is TGTGCCAGCAGTGAACAGGGGAGAGACTTTAATGAAAAACTGTTTTTT. Translating it yields CASSEQGRDFNEKLFF.

The chain employs TRBV30 and TRBJ2-5; D is ambiguous. CDR1 and CDR2 (germline): GTSNPN, SVGIG (reference sequence). The CDR3 runs to 12 residues. Trimming cost V 2 bases and J 0 bases, with 4 bases left between them. CDR3 sequence (DNA): TGTGCCTGGAGTCCGGACCAAGAGACCCAGTACTTC. This translates into CAWSPDQETQYF.

The V and J genes are TRBV19 and TRBJ2-1, with TRBD2 identical over 9 bases. The CDR3 length is 15 residues. Germline assignment: CDR1 LNHDA and CDR2 SQIVND (reference sequence). With 2 bases clipped from V and 8 bases from J, the junction kept 7 bases outside the gene matches. CDR3 DNA: TGTGCCAGTAGTATACCGGGACTAGCTTTCGATGAGCAGTTCTTC. Translation: CASSIPGLAFDEQFF.

The V gene is TRBV5-4, the J gene TRBJ2-5, with D uncertain. There are 15 residues in the CDR3. Germline V gene data show CDR1 as SGHNT and CDR2 as YYREEE (reference sequence). Trimming cost V 0 bases and J 4 bases, with 13 bases left between them. CDR3 residues: CASSLDSLGRETQYF. In DNA, the CDR3 is TGTGCCAGCAGCTTGGACAGCCTCGGCCGAGAGACCCAGTACTTC.

The V and J genes are TRBV5-6 and TRBJ2-1; 11 nucleotides match TRBD2. Per the germline V gene, CDR1 is SGHDT and CDR2 is YYEEEE. The CDR3 loop spans 14 amino acids. V lost 4 bases to trimming and J lost 9 bases; unmatched junction nucleotides: 6. The DNA of the CDR3 is TGTGCCAGCAGCGTACTAGCGGGAGTGGGTGAGCAGTTCTTC. It yields the protein CASSVLAGVGEQFF.

This rearrangement joins TRBV5-1 to TRBJ1-1; D gene uncertain. CDR1 is SGHRS, CDR2 YFSETQ, per germline. This CDR3 spans 16 amino acids. Trimming shortened V by 0 bases and J by 3 bases, and 15 bases separated the two germline ends. The CDR3 DNA reads as TGCGCCAGCAGCTTGGAATGGGGAGGCGGGTACACTGAAGCTTTCTTT. It translates to CASSLEWGGGYTEAFF.

CDR3 sequence (DNA): TGTGCCAGCAGCCCCGGGACTAGCAGATCTAGCACAGATACGCAGTATTTT. Translating it yields CASSPGTSRSSTDTQYF. The chain couples TRBV5-4 to TRBJ2-3; TRBD2 matches at 9 bases. Germline assignment: CDR1 SGHNT and CDR2 YYREEE (reference sequence). Trimming at V came to 4 bases and at J to 0 bases, leaving 9 bases not matched to a gene. This CDR3 contains 17 residues.

The rearrangement uses TRBV2 and TRBJ1-1; 10 bases match TRBD1. Per the germline V gene, CDR1 is SNHLY and CDR2 is FYNNEI. The CDR3 is 14 amino acids. Germline trimming cut 6 bases from V and 5 bases from J; bases unmatched to any gene: 6. The CDR3 loop is CASSDPGQGTEAFF. The CDR3 bases are TGTGCCAGCAGCGACCCGGGACAGGGGACTGAAGCTTTCTTT. Complete variable domain (other parts from reference TRBV2 and TRBJ1-1): EPEVTQTPSHQVTQMGQEVILRCVPISNHLYFYWYRQILGQKVEFLVSFYNNEISEKSEIFDDQFSVERPDGSNFTLKIRSTKLEDSAMYFCASSDPGQGTEAFFGQGTRLTVV.

The chain has TRBV6-6 and TRBJ2-3; maybe TRBD1 (6 bases). The CDR3 is 15 residues long. Trimming pared 2 bases from V and 2 bases from J, leaving 11 bases between. CDR1 is MNHNY and CDR2 is SVGAGI in the germline V gene (reference sequence). For the CDR3, the DNA is TGTGCCAGCAGTTACCTACCAGGGGACACAGATACGCAGTATTTT. Amino acid sequence: CASSYLPGDTDTQYF.

This rearrangement joins TRBV28 to TRBJ2-5; D is perhaps TRBD1 (5 bases). This CDR3 contains 11 residues. Deletions cut 8 bases from V and 4 bases from J, with 8 bases between. Germline assignment: CDR1 MDHEN and CDR2 SYDVKM. In DNA form, the CDR3 reads TGTGCCAGCGTAAGGGGAGAGACCCAGTACTTC. Protein sequence: CASVRGETQYF.

This sequence joins TRBV7-3 and TRBJ2-5, with D perhaps matching TRBD2 (5 bases). Germline V gene lookup returns CDR1 SGHTA and CDR2 FQGTGA. V lost 2 bases, J lost 1 base, and 14 bases lay in between. CDR3 length equals 16 residues. DNA of the CDR3: TGTGCCAGCAGCTTAGGTCCAGGCGCGGGCCAAGAGACCCAGTACTTC. The encoded protein is CASSLGPGAGQETQYF. The variable domain in full, completed from reference TRBV7-3 and TRBJ2-5, reads GAGVSQTPSNKVTEKGKYVELRCDPISGHTALYWYRQSLGQGPEFLIYFQGTGAADDSGLPNDRFFAVRPEGSVSTLKIQRTERGDSAVYLCASSLGPGAGQETQYFGPGTRLLVL.

The V gene is TRBV4-1, the J gene TRBJ2-3; 10 nucleotides match TRBD1. Germline V gives CDR1 MGHRA, CDR2 YSYEKL. The CDR3 covers 15 residues. V was clipped by 5 bases and J by 2 bases; unmatched bases: 4. Here the CDR3 reads CASSSGQGNTDTQYF. In nucleotides, the CDR3 is TGCGCCAGCAGCTCGGGACAGGGGAACACAGATACGCAGTATTTT.